The 17 T cell receptor beta chains in this list originate from one sample, sequenced in a study of regulatory T cells in long-lasting Graves disease. Time point here: newly diagnosed GD, antithyroid drugs for less than 3 months. PBMC-derived RNA was used for the TCR library. Arm-PCR of CDR3 regions with iRepertoire HTBI primers generated TCR beta libraries. In TCRdb, the multiplex PCR reads were re-called with MiXCR into one record per CDR3 protein. Of 350,000 to 500,000 distinct CDR3 sequences in the sample, 16% were seen once. This same sample was also taken into another study, of T cells in Graves' hyperthyroidism and ophthalmopathy.

The material was peripheral blood mononuclear cells (PBMCs), obtained at new diagnosis, from a patient treated with antithyroid drugs. The receptors come from a woman between 25 and 40 years old with Graves disease.

Turning to this clonotype: An end of the junction does not agree with germline; a read error may underlie this. The chain carries TRBV7-6 and TRBJ2-7, with D perhaps matching TRBD1 (5 bases). This CDR3 is built from 15 residues. Germline CDR1 reads SGHVS; CDR2 reads FNYEAQ. The CDR3 loop is CAGSLDIGAFDEQYF. CDR3 nucleotides: TGTGCCGGCAGCTTAGATATAGGGGCGTTCGACGAGCAGTACTTC.

In this sample, this clonotype turned up many times. The gene calls are TRBV3-1 and TRBJ1-2, with D possibly TRBD1 on 5 matching bases. Germline CDR1 and CDR2: LGHDT and YNNKEL (reference sequence). V was shortened by 8 bases and J by 7 bases, with 11 bases between the two germline ends. This CDR3 is built from 11 residues. In DNA form, the CDR3 reads TGTGCCAGCGGTCGGGGCGCTGGCTACACCTTC. Protein product: CASGRGAGYTF.

This clonotype was recorded many times. CDR3 amino acids: CASLASAYNEQFF. The CDR3 DNA follows: TGTGCCAGTCTCGCTTCCGCCTACAATGAGCAGTTCTTC. The V call is TRBV12-3 or TRBV12-4, the J call TRBJ2-1, with unresolved D. The length of the CDR3 is 13 residues. The ends were cut back, 9 bases at V and 2 bases at J, with 11 bases in the middle.

This clonotype was seen many times. The chain links TRBV12-3 or TRBV12-4 to TRBJ2-7; D possibly matches TRBD1 or TRBD2 (5 bases each). V lost 6 bases and J 1 base, leaving 13 bases between the germline ends. This CDR3 is 14 amino acids long. CDR3 protein: CASSRLEGSYEQYF. CDR3 DNA sequence: TGTGCCAGCAGCCGTCTTGAGGGGTCCTACGAGCAGTACTTC.

This clonotype was found many times. The chain recombines TRBV27 with TRBJ1-2; D perhaps matches TRBD1 (5 bases). The germline V gene encodes CDR1 MNHEY and CDR2 SMNVEV (reference sequence). The CDR3 has 15 residues. V was trimmed by 5 bases and J by 1 base, leaving 14 bases between them. The CDR3 sequence is CASSTSGTFNYGYTF. DNA of the CDR3: TGTGCCAGCAGTACCTCAGGGACTTTTAACTATGGCTACACCTTC.

A note on this clonotype: Possible read error: a much larger clone is one base away. The chain joins TRBV13 to TRBJ1-4; possibly TRBD1 for D (5 bases). Germline-derived CDR1 and CDR2 are PRHDT and FYEKMQ (reference sequence). CDR3 length: 16 residues. Written as DNA, the CDR3 is TGTGCCAGCAGCACTGGGGCGGCAGACGTTAATGAAAATCTGTTTTTT. It translates to CASSTGAADVNENLFF.

This clonotype has at least ten counts. This rearrangement joins TRBV11-2 to TRBJ1-2; 8 bases map to TRBD1. Unmatched junction bases numbered 11, after V lost 6 bases and J lost 5 bases. CDR1 and CDR2 from the germline V gene are SGHAT and FQNNGV. The CDR3 spans 15 residues. DNA for the CDR3: TGTGCCAGCAGACCGACAGGGGTGACGATGTATGGCTACACCTTC. It specifies CASRPTGVTMYGYTF.

This clonotype was observed at least ten times. The chain uses TRBV28 and TRBJ2-7; no definite D call. Looked up from germline, CDR1 is MDHEN and CDR2 is SYDVKM. V dropped 6 bases and J dropped 0 bases, with 9 bases sitting between them. There are 13 residues in the CDR3. The CDR3 DNA follows: TGTGCCAGCAGCCCACCTTCCTCCTACGAGCAGTACTTC. Translating gives CASSPPSSYEQYF.

This chain links TRBV9 with TRBJ1-2; D is undetermined. Germline V CDR1 and CDR2: SGDLS, YYNGEE. This CDR3 spans 13 amino acids. V lost 0 bases, J lost 8 bases, and 11 bases lay in between. CDR3 bases: TGTGCCAGCAGCGTAGCTCGGACGCACGGCTACACCTTC. Protein: CASSVARTHGYTF.

This clonotype came up many times. V and J are TRBV5-8 and TRBJ2-7, with D maybe TRBD1 (6 bases). V was cut by 0 bases and J by 4 bases, with 11 bases left in between. Per germline, CDR1 SGHTS and CDR2 YDEGEE. The CDR3 is 14 residues long. CDR3 nucleotide sequence: TGTGCCAGCAGCTTGGGAGGACAGCTATACGAGCAGTACTTC. Protein product: CASSLGGQLYEQYF.

Ten or more counts support this clonotype. This rearrangement joins TRBV28 to TRBJ2-1; D remains unclear. Germline CDR1 MDHEN, CDR2 SYDVKM. Deletions cut 5 bases from V and 8 bases from J, with 16 bases between. CDR3 length equals 14 residues. CDR3 nucleotides: TGTGCCAGCAGTCCCCGCCGGCTGGTGGATGAGCAGTTCTTC. Amino acid sequence: CASSPRRLVDEQFF.

This clonotype was seen many times. The gene calls are TRBV15 and TRBJ2-7, with D perhaps matching TRBD1 (5 bases). CDR1 is LNHNV and CDR2 is YYDKDF in the germline V gene (reference sequence). This CDR3 region has 16 residues. Trimming removed 0 bases from V and 4 bases from J, with 16 bases in between. The CDR3 DNA follows: TGTGCCACCAGCAGAGATCCCGACAGACCGGCGTACGAGCAGTACTTC. The encoded protein is CATSRDPDRPAYEQYF. The variable domain in full, with the rest retrieved from reference TRBV15 and TRBJ2-7, is DAMVIQNPRYQVTQFGKPVTLSCSQTLNHNVMYWYQQKSSQAPKLLFHYYDKDFNNEADTPDNFQSRRPNTSFCFLDIRSPGLGDTAMYLCATSRDPDRPAYEQYFGPGTRLTVT.

There are a few counts of this clonotype. The genes are TRBV5-4 and TRBJ2-3; D might be TRBD2 (6 bases). Trimming shortened V by 2 bases and J by 2 bases, and 12 bases separated the two germline ends. Germline CDR1 SGHNT, CDR2 YYREEE (reference sequence). This CDR3 has 15 residues. CDR3 protein: CASSFQSGYTDTQYF. DNA of the CDR3: TGTGCCAGCAGCTTCCAGAGCGGGTACACAGATACGCAGTATTTT.

This clonotype has a count of ten or more. V is TRBV24-1 and J is TRBJ2-7, with D possibly being TRBD2 (5 bases). CDR1 is KGHDR and CDR2 is SFDVKD in the germline V gene. There are 14 residues in the CDR3. V lost 3 bases, J lost 4 bases, and 12 bases lay in between. The DNA of the CDR3 is TGTGCCACCAGTGATGGGGAGACGTGGTACGAGCAGTACTTC. Its protein product is CATSDGETWYEQYF.

This clonotype occurred a few times. J is TRBJ2-1 and V is TRBV5-4; the match to TRBD2 covers 10 bases. The CDR3 length is 16 residues. Trimming cost V 4 bases and J 9 bases; bases outside gene matches: 13. The germline V gene encodes CDR1 SGHNT and CDR2 YYREEE (reference sequence). CDR3 protein: CASSPPGLAGDIEQFF. CDR3 bases: TGTGCCAGCAGCCCCCCGGGGCTAGCGGGAGATATTGAGCAGTTCTTC.

This clonotype was picked up many times. The V gene is TRBV7-2, the J gene TRBJ2-7, with 7 positions matching TRBD1. From germline, CDR1 is SGHTA and CDR2 FQGNSA. V trimming: 3 bases; J trimming: 3 bases; junction bases outside the gene matches: 8. CDR3 length: 15 amino acids. As DNA, the CDR3 is TGTGCCAGCAGCTTGACAGGGATCCGGGGCTACGAGCAGTACTTC. Protein sequence: CASSLTGIRGYEQYF.

This clonotype appeared many times. The J gene is TRBJ2-7, the V gene TRBV13; 8 bases align to TRBD1. The V gene's germline CDR1 is PRHDT and CDR2 FYEKMQ (reference sequence). CDR3 length equals 13 residues. Trimming took 5 bases from V and 7 from J; bases not matched to a gene: 7. CDR3 sequence: CASSIGQGEEQYF. CDR3 sequence (DNA): TGTGCCAGCAGCATCGGACAGGGCGAGGAGCAGTACTTC.